A selection of T cell receptor beta chains follows, all from one sample in a study of blood T cell repertoires in COVID-19. Here immunoSEQ multiplex PCR was the method, and the copy in TCRdb shows in-frame clones only, minus some. The profile shows roughly 140,000 clones, 84% of them singletons. The sequenced material came from peripheral blood. The receptors derive from a human donor in a cohort sampled during active COVID-19. CDR3s include the opening cysteine and the closing phenylalanine or tryptophan. The order of the fields is J gene, D gene, V gene, clone size, CDR3 protein, CDR3 DNA. A D gene is named only where the DNA matches it firmly. Size values are once, few and many counts, or a class for expanded clones, and some rows have none.

TRBJ1-1 | NA | TRBV9 | NA | CASSQQPNTEAFF | TGTGCCAGCTCCCAACAGCCGAACACTGAAGCTTTCTTT
TRBJ2-3 | TRBD2 | TRBV30 | NA | CAWTTSGVVGTQYF | TGTGCCTGGACCACTAGCGGGGTGGTTGGTACGCAGTATTTT
TRBJ1-2 | NA | TRBV28 | NA | CASSLRAGYTF | TGTGCCAGCAGTTTGAGGGCTGGCTACACCTTC
TRBJ2-3 | NA | TRBV28 | once | CASSLVQTNTDTQYF | TGTGCCAGCAGTTTAGTCCAGACAAACACAGATACGCAGTATTTT
TRBJ1-2 | NA | TRBV7-9 | NA | CASSLETRGYGYTF | TGTGCCAGCAGCTTAGAAACCAGGGGCTATGGCTACACCTTC
TRBJ2-2 | NA | TRBV4-3 | few | CASSQEPGLGTGELFF | TGCGCCAGCAGCCAAGAACCAGGGCTAGGCACCGGGGAGCTGTTTTTT
TRBJ2-3 | TRBD1 | TRBV5-8 | once | CASSWGQSTDTQYF | TGTGCCAGCAGCTGGGGACAGTCCACAGATACGCAGTATTTT
TRBJ2-5 | TRBD1 | TRBV4-2 | NA | CASSPTGGAETQYF | TGTGCCAGCAGCCCGACAGGGGGCGCGGAGACCCAGTACTTC
TRBJ2-5 | NA | TRBV19 | NA | CASSGRGALETQYF | TGTGCCAGTAGTGGTCGGGGGGCCTTAGAGACCCAGTACTTC
TRBJ2-3 | TRBD1 | TRBV9 | NA | CASSFLVGQGIHTQYF | TGTGCCAGCAGCTTCCTAGTGGGACAGGGGATCCATACGCAGTATTTT
TRBJ2-1 | NA | TRBV19 | NA | CASSITVGQGNEQFF | TGTGCCAGTAGTATAACGGTCGGCCAGGGCAATGAGCAGTTCTTC
TRBJ1-1 | TRBD1 | TRBV6-5 | NA | CASSRDRGRAFF | TGTGCCAGCAGTCGGGACAGGGGGCGAGCTTTCTTT
TRBJ1-3 | TRBD1 | TRBV19 | few | CASSQGTGNTIYF | TGTGCCAGTTCACAGGGGACTGGAAACACCATATATTTT
TRBJ1-1 | TRBD1 | TRBV25-1 | few | CASRTGVNTEAFF | TGTGCCAGTAGGACAGGGGTTAACACTGAAGCTTTCTTT
TRBJ1-1 | TRBD1 | TRBV19 | NA | CASSLDTRTGGNAEAFF | TGTGCCAGTAGTTTAGATACCCGGACAGGAGGGAATGCTGAAGCTTTCTTT
TRBJ1-2 | NA | TRBV19 | NA | CASTPGLAGYGYTF | TGTGCCAGTACCCCGGGTCTTGCTGGCTATGGCTACACCTTC
TRBJ2-5 | NA | TRBV11-1 | NA | CASSPLKTRVKETQYF | TGTGCCAGCAGCCCTTTGAAGACTAGGGTGAAGGAGACCCAGTACTTC
TRBJ2-3 | NA | TRBV27 | NA | CASTGLQATDTQYF | TGTGCCTCAACGGGACTCCAGGCCACAGATACGCAGTATTTT
TRBJ2-3 | NA | TRBV2 | NA | CAGRGHLTDTQYF | TGTGCCGGCCGGGGACACCTCACAGATACGCAGTATTTT
TRBJ2-5 | TRBD1 | TRBV7-2 | NA | CASSLTGLETQYF | TGTGCCAGCAGCTTGACAGGGTTGGAGACCCAGTACTTC
TRBJ2-2 | NA | TRBV19 | NA | CASRASVGELFF | TGTGCCAGTAGAGCGTCGGTCGGGGAGCTGTTTTTT
TRBJ2-7 | TRBD1 | TRBV28 | NA | CASSLRGQGNEQYF | TGTGCCAGCAGTTTGAGGGGACAGGGTAACGAGCAGTACTTC
TRBJ2-1 | TRBD2 | TRBV29-1 | NA | CSSLAGVFYNEQFF | TGCAGCTCCCTCGCGGGGGTTTTCTACAATGAGCAGTTCTTC
TRBJ2-2 | NA | TRBV15 | once | CATSRDLGVGELFF | TGTGCCACCAGCAGAGATCTCGGGGTCGGGGAGCTGTTTTTT
TRBJ2-7 | TRBD1 | TRBV25-1 | NA | CASKGQQYEQYF | TGTGCCAGCAAGGGACAGCAGTACGAGCAGTACTTC
TRBJ2-1 | NA | TRBV5-4 | NA | CASSRPRDTNNEQFF | TGTGCCAGCAGCCGTCCACGGGACACTAACAATGAGCAGTTCTTC
TRBJ2-5 | NA | TRBV7-2 | NA | CASSLGVGRIQETQYF | TGTGCCAGCAGCTTAGGGGTCGGCAGGATTCAAGAGACCCAGTACTTC
TRBJ1-3 | TRBD1 | TRBV4-3 | NA | CASSQSIGGPGNTIYF | TGCGCCAGCAGCCAGTCAATAGGGGGCCCTGGAAACACCATATATTTT
TRBJ2-5 | NA | TRBV6-2/TRBV6-3 | NA | CASSYSGLQETQYF | TGTGCCAGCAGTTACTCAGGACTGCAAGAGACCCAGTACTTC
TRBJ1-3 | NA | TRBV1 | NA | CTSSRSPPGGRNTIYF | TGCACCAGCAGCCGGAGTCCTCCAGGGGGACGAAACACCATATATTTT
TRBJ2-1 | TRBD2 | TRBV27 | NA | CASALPGLAGFNEQFF | TGTGCCAGCGCCCTACCGGGACTAGCGGGGTTTAATGAGCAGTTCTTC
TRBJ2-7 | NA | TRBV5-1 | once | CASTRGHPYEQYF | TGCGCCAGCACCAGGGGACATCCCTACGAGCAGTACTTC
TRBJ1-2 | TRBD1 | TRBV9 | NA | CASSVEQGLGYTF | TGTGCCAGCAGCGTAGAACAGGGGCTCGGCTACACCTTC
TRBJ1-2 | NA | TRBV10-3 | once | CAIRSDSFDYGYTF | TGTGCCATCAGATCTGACAGTTTTGACTATGGCTACACCTTC
TRBJ2-5 | NA | TRBV6-5 | NA | CASSYRAGVVETQYF | TGTGCCAGCAGTTACCGCGCAGGGGTGGTAGAGACCCAGTACTTC
TRBJ1-4 | NA | TRBV15 | NA | CATSISDIATNEKLFF | TGTGCCACCAGCATTTCGGACATTGCAACTAATGAAAAACTGTTTTTT
TRBJ2-7 | TRBD1 | TRBV7-2 | NA | CASSLSGTGNHEQYF | TGTGCCAGCAGCTTATCCGGGACAGGGAACCACGAGCAGTACTTC
TRBJ2-7 | TRBD2 | TRBV4-3 | NA | CASSQTSGLYEQYF | TGCGCCAGCAGCCAGACTAGCGGCCTCTACGAGCAGTACTTC
TRBJ1-4 | NA | TRBV23-1 | NA | CASTLRATNEKLFF | TGCGCCAGCACTCTCCGGGCAACTAATGAAAAACTGTTTTTT
TRBJ1-1 | NA | TRBV9 | NA | CASSKTGINTEAFF | TGTGCCAGCAGCAAAACGGGGATAAACACTGAAGCTTTCTTT
TRBJ2-5 | NA | TRBV5-1 | NA | CASSLNSGEETQYF | TGCGCCAGCAGCTTAAACTCCGGGGAAGAGACCCAGTACTTC
TRBJ1-2 | NA | TRBV19 | once | CASSINRPGGYTF | TGTGCCAGTAGTATCAACAGGCCGGGCGGCTACACCTTC
TRBJ2-3 | TRBD1 | TRBV6-5 | many | CASSYSRGQITDTQYF | TGTGCCAGCAGTTACTCGAGGGGACAGATCACAGATACGCAGTATTTT
TRBJ1-6 | TRBD1 | TRBV2 | NA | CASTRDRNSPLHF | TGTGCCAGCACTAGGGACAGAAATTCACCCCTCCACTTT
TRBJ2-2 | NA | TRBV2 | once | CASSESRGDTGELFF | TGTGCCAGCAGTGAATCCAGGGGGGACACCGGGGAGCTGTTTTTT
TRBJ2-3 | NA | TRBV5-1 | NA | CASSPGGTDTQYF | TGCGCCAGCAGCCCCGGGGGCACAGATACGCAGTATTTT
TRBJ1-1 | TRBD1 | TRBV28 | NA | CASSDRANTEAFF | TGTGCCAGCAGCGACAGGGCAAACACTGAAGCTTTCTTT
TRBJ1-2 | NA | TRBV14 | many | CASSQARAHGYTF | TGTGCCAGCAGCCAAGCCAGGGCACATGGCTACACCTTC
TRBJ1-1 | TRBD1 | TRBV19 | NA | CASSADRALNTEAFF | TGTGCCAGTAGTGCGGACAGGGCTTTAAACACTGAAGCTTTCTTT
TRBJ1-6 | NA | TRBV25-1 | NA | CASRQNLQGTNSPLHF | TGTGCCAGCAGACAAAATTTACAGGGTACCAATTCACCCCTCCACTTT